Listed below are T cell receptor beta chains from one sample, sequenced in a study of CD8 T cells in Susac syndrome. TCRdb itself ran the immunoSEQ multiplex PCR reads through MiXCR, one entry per CDR3 protein. The table has around 150,000 distinct CDR3 sequences, roughly 94% seen once. Material for sequencing was CD8+ T cells from PBMCs. These receptors originate from a human donor with Susac syndrome. Both conserved end residues are part of each CDR3. Fields, in order: J gene, D gene, V gene, clone size, CDR3 DNA, CDR3 protein. The D gene is left open where the match is weak. Only some rows state a clone size, as once, few, many or a class for expanded clones.

TRBJ2-2	TRBD1	TRBV2	.	TGTGCCACCGAAAGGGAGGGGACAGGGGGGCCCGGGGAGCTGTTTTTT	CATEREGTGGPGELFF
TRBJ2-3	.	TRBV14	.	TGTGCCAGCAGCCAAAGCGCGTCGGGAGTAAGCACAGATACGCAGTATTTT	CASSQSASGVSTDTQYF
TRBJ2-7	.	TRBV7-9	.	TGTGCCAGCACCTTTGAGGACGAGCAGTACTTC	CASTFEDEQYF
TRBJ2-5	.	TRBV29-1	.	TGCAGCGTTGAATTTACGGGAGTGGAGACCCAGTACTTC	CSVEFTGVETQYF
TRBJ2-7	.	TRBV7-6	.	TGTGCCAGCGGCCGGGGTGGGAACGAGCAGTACTTC	CASGRGGNEQYF
TRBJ1-2	.	TRBV20-1	.	TGCAGTGCTAGACTAACGACAGGTGCCAACTATGGCTACACCTTC	CSARLTTGANYGYTF
TRBJ1-1	TRBD1	TRBV29-1	.	TGCAGGGGACAGTTGAACACTGAAGCTTTCTTT	CRGQLNTEAFF
TRBJ2-7	TRBD2	TRBV27	.	TGTGCCAGCTGGGGGGGCGAGCAGTACTTC	CASWGGEQYF
TRBJ2-1	TRBD2	TRBV7-2	.	TGTGCCAGCAGCTCCCGGGCAGGGGGACTAGCGGACAATGAGCAGTTCTTC	CASSSRAGGLADNEQFF
TRBJ2-7	TRBD1	TRBV5-6	.	TGTGCCAGCAGCCCGGGACAGGACTACGAGCAGTACTTC	CASSPGQDYEQYF
TRBJ1-5	.	TRBV2	.	TGTGCCAGCCGCGGTTTGACCCAGCATTTT	CASRGLTQHF
TRBJ2-3	.	TRBV29-1	.	TGCAGCGTTGACGAGGGGGGAGGCAGGTACACAGATACGCAGTATTTT	CSVDEGGGRYTDTQYF
TRBJ1-1	.	TRBV25-1	.	TGTGCCAGCAGTCTACTGATCCAGGAGGCGGAAGCTTTCTTT	CASSLLIQEAEAFF
TRBJ2-5	.	TRBV3-1	few	TGTGCCAGCAGCCAAGAGAATCAAGAGACCCAGTACTTC	CASSQENQETQYF
TRBJ1-5	TRBD1	TRBV12-3/TRBV12-4	.	TGTGCCAGCGGGCATACAGGGGAACCAAATCAGCCCCAGCATTTT	CASGHTGEPNQPQHF
TRBJ1-5	TRBD1	TRBV15	.	TGTGCCACCAGCAGCCGGACAGGGACTCAGCCCCAGCATTTT	CATSSRTGTQPQHF
TRBJ1-2	.	TRBV9	.	TGTGCCAGCAGCGGGTCACGCGGGTCCACCTTC	CASSGSRGSTF
TRBJ2-7	TRBD1	TRBV6-2/TRBV6-3	.	TGTGCCAGCAGTCACGACAGGGGCCAGCAGTACTTC	CASSHDRGQQYF
TRBJ2-7	.	TRBV27	.	TGTGCCAGCAGTTTATCCTGGGGTCCCTACGAGCAGTACTTC	CASSLSWGPYEQYF
TRBJ2-5	.	TRBV4-1	.	TGCGCCAGCAGCCAAGATCGGGGGCAGATGGAGACCCAGTACTTC	CASSQDRGQMETQYF
TRBJ2-1	TRBD1	TRBV5-1	.	TGCGCCAGCAGCCCGCGGACAGGGGTACTTAAGGATGAGCAGTTCTTC	CASSPRTGVLKDEQFF
TRBJ1-5	TRBD1	TRBV7-9	once	TGTGCCAGCAGCCCGGGGACAGGATTTCGTCAGCCCCAGCATTTT	CASSPGTGFRQPQHF
TRBJ1-5	TRBD1	TRBV7-8	.	TGTGCCACAACAGGAGGGGGCTCTTATCAGCCCCAGCATTTT	CATTGGGSYQPQHF
TRBJ1-1	.	TRBV9	once	TGTGCCAGCAGCGTCACCCCCGGGGAGAACACTGAAGCTTTCTTT	CASSVTPGENTEAFF
TRBJ1-1	.	TRBV4-1	.	TGCGCCAGCAGCCAAGAGGGTCCCTTAGGAGGGAACACTGAAGCTTTCTTT	CASSQEGPLGGNTEAFF
TRBJ1-4	.	TRBV12-3/TRBV12-4	.	TGTGCCAGCAGGGCTCCCGGAGGTGAAAAACTGTTTTTT	CASRAPGGEKLFF
TRBJ2-3	.	TRBV6-5	.	TGTGCCAGCAGAGGGACCGCAGATACGCAGTATTTT	CASRGTADTQYF
TRBJ2-7	TRBD1	TRBV11-1	.	TGTGCCAGCAGCACACCGGGACAGGGATACGAGCAGTACTTC	CASSTPGQGYEQYF
TRBJ2-3	.	TRBV7-6	.	TGTGCCAGCAGCTCCCTGGGGGTTAATACGCAGTATTTT	CASSSLGVNTQYF
TRBJ2-7	TRBD1	TRBV27	.	TGTGCCAGCAGAAGGGGGCGCGTATACGAGCAGTACTTC	CASRRGRVYEQYF
TRBJ1-2	TRBD1	TRBV27	.	TGTGCCAGCAGTTCCCTCGAGACAGGGGAGTTTTTAGGTGGCTACACCTTC	CASSSLETGEFLGGYTF
TRBJ2-7	TRBD1	TRBV5-4	.	TGTGCCAGCAGCGCGGAGACGGGGACAGACGACTACGAGCAGTACTTC	CASSAETGTDDYEQYF
TRBJ1-5	.	TRBV20-1	.	TGCAGCACGGGGGACGGCAATCAGCCCCAGCATTTT	CSTGDGNQPQHF
TRBJ2-1	.	TRBV5-5	.	TGTGCCAGCAGGGGAGGAATGGGTGAGCAGTTCTTC	CASRGGMGEQFF
TRBJ2-7	.	TRBV9	.	TGTGCCAGCAGCGCCTCGTTTCGCGGGTCCTACGAGCAGTACTTC	CASSASFRGSYEQYF
TRBJ2-1	TRBD2	TRBV28	.	TGTGCCAGCAGTTTCCCCGCGCATGGCGGGAGCTCCTACAATGAGCAGTTCTTC	CASSFPAHGGSSYNEQFF
TRBJ1-1	.	TRBV28	.	TGTGCCAGCAGTTTACCGCGACAACAGATGAACACTGAAGCTTTCTTT	CASSLPRQQMNTEAFF
TRBJ2-1	TRBD2	TRBV7-9	.	TGTGCCAGCAGCGTTAGCGGGAATGAGCAGTTCTTC	CASSVSGNEQFF
TRBJ1-2	.	TRBV29-1	once	TGCAGCGTTGTTTATAGGGGGGGCTACACCTTC	CSVVYRGGYTF
TRBJ2-7	TRBD1	TRBV5-1	.	TGCGCCAGTTCAGAGGACAGGTCCTACGAGCAGTACTTC	CASSEDRSYEQYF
TRBJ1-1	TRBD1	TRBV4-1	.	TGCGCCAGCAGCCAAGATGGGACAGGGGAGAATGAAGCTTTCTTT	CASSQDGTGENEAFF
TRBJ2-1	.	TRBV6-4	.	TGTGCCAGCAGTGACTTCTCCTACAATGAGCAGTTCTTC	CASSDFSYNEQFF
TRBJ2-5	.	TRBV3-1	.	TGTGCCAGCAGCCAGCTTTTGGGGGGAGGACCCGAAGAGACCCAGTACTTC	CASSQLLGGGPEETQYF
TRBJ2-3	.	TRBV12-3/TRBV12-4	.	TGTGCGATAAGACCAGATACGCAGTATTTT	CAIRPDTQYF
TRBJ1-2	TRBD1	TRBV12-3/TRBV12-4	.	TGTGCCACGGAGACAGGGGGCGACTATGGCTACACCTTC	CATETGGDYGYTF
TRBJ1-1	.	TRBV10-3	.	TGTGCCATCAGTGTTGGACAGAGCACTGAAGCTTTCTTT	CAISVGQSTEAFF
TRBJ2-7	TRBD2	TRBV28	once	TGTGCCAGCAGGGCCCTTGAGGGAGGGGCCTTCTACGAGCAGTACTTC	CASRALEGGAFYEQYF
TRBJ2-7	.	TRBV27	.	TGTGCCAGCAGTTCTATACCTGCGTACGAGCAGTACTTC	CASSSIPAYEQYF
TRBJ2-5	.	TRBV28	.	TGTGCCAGCAGTTCCCCCCGGGACGGAGGAGAGACCCAGTACTTC	CASSSPRDGGETQYF
TRBJ1-1	TRBD1	TRBV3-1	once	TGTGCCAGCAGCGGCCGACAGGGGTTCACTGAAGCTTTCTTT	CASSGRQGFTEAFF
TRBJ1-1	.	TRBV11-2	.	TGTGCCAGCACACGGGGGAACACTGAAGCTTTCTTT	CASTRGNTEAFF
TRBJ2-7	TRBD1	TRBV7-8	.	TGTGCCAGCAGCCCATCCGGGACAGGGACCCCCGAGCAGTACTTC	CASSPSGTGTPEQYF